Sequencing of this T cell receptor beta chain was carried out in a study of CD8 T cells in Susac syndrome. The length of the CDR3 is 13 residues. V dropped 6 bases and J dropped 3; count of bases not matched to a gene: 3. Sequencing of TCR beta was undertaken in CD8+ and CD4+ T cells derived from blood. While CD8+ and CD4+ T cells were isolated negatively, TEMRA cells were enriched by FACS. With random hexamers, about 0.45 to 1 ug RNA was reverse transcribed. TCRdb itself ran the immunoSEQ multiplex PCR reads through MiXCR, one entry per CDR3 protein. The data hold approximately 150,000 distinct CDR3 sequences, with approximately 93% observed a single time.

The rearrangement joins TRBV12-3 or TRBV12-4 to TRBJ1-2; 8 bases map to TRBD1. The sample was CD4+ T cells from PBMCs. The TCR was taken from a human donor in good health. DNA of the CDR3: TGTGCCAGCAGGATACAGGGGGACTATGGCTACACCTTC. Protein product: CASRIQGDYGYTF.